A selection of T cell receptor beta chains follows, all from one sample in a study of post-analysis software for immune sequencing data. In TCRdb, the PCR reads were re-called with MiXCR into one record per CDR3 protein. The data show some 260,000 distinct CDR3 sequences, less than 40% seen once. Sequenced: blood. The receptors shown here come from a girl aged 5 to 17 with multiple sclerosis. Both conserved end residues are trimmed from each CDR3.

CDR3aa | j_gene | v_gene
ASSLAQGRAVNTEAF | TRBJ1-1 | TRBV5-1
ASSQLGGTGGDEKLF | TRBJ1-4 | TRBV4-1
SASPPSGRAYNEQY | TRBJ2-7 | TRBV20-1
SARGAGYT | TRBJ1-2 | TRBV20-1
SVRSGTEAF | TRBJ1-1 | TRBV29-1
ASSFGPQGAQY | TRBJ2-7 | TRBV5-1
ASTKTGTGTDTQY | TRBJ2-3 | TRBV5-1
ASSSLSGELF | TRBJ2-2 | TRBV7-8
ASSPTGHEEKLF | TRBJ1-4 | TRBV7-9
ASGQWRSPRDKNTEAF | TRBJ1-1 | TRBV7-9
SARTSGRNEQF | TRBJ2-1 | TRBV20-1
ASRHLVRQGAVNYGYT | TRBJ1-2 | TRBV12-3/TRBV12-4
ASSLGQEYGYT | TRBJ1-2 | TRBV28
SVTDGNTEAF | TRBJ1-1 | TRBV29-1
ASSRPGAGTDTQY | TRBJ2-3 | TRBV9
ASSSRTGSSYNEQF | TRBJ2-1 | TRBV5-1
ASSLGRGYNEQF | TRBJ2-1 | TRBV12-3/TRBV12-4
ASSPSGGSTDTQY | TRBJ2-3 | TRBV4-2
SARDGGSVTSTDTQY | TRBJ2-3 | TRBV20-1
ATTPTSGGAGDTQY | TRBJ2-3 | TRBV19
ASSESTGNQPQH | TRBJ1-5 | TRBV10-2
AISRGEETRY | TRBJ2-5 | TRBV10-3
ASSQDAGTDTQY | TRBJ2-3 | TRBV4-2
SVGDRATQETQY | TRBJ2-5 | TRBV29-1
ASSFGSGQSNEQF | TRBJ2-1 | TRBV2
ASSLDSSGYT | TRBJ1-2 | TRBV11-1
AISEEGTGGVGTDTQY | TRBJ2-3 | TRBV10-3
ASSANRGNEKLF | TRBJ1-4 | TRBV7-9
STTGTSVSNEQF | TRBJ2-1 | TRBV20-1
ASSVSGTGRYGYT | TRBJ1-2 | TRBV6-4
SARDSGAVTNYEQY | TRBJ2-7 | TRBV20-1
ASSGAAGGTFTDTQY | TRBJ2-3 | TRBV11-2
ASSLGTGVRLSSPLH | TRBJ1-6 | TRBV3-1
AGSPGLSSYEQY | TRBJ2-7 | TRBV9
AWSPNGLSGYT | TRBJ1-2 | TRBV30
ASSLRRGPGQIAEAF | TRBJ1-1 | TRBV27
ASSDVTGEQY | TRBJ2-7 | TRBV6-1
ASSQVDRGRPDTQY | TRBJ2-3 | TRBV6-6
ASSQGDRAYEQY | TRBJ2-7 | TRBV4-1
ASSAGSQPYGYT | TRBJ1-2 | TRBV12-3/TRBV12-4
ASSRGFMNTEAF | TRBJ1-1 | TRBV5-8
SVAQRDGYT | TRBJ1-2 | TRBV29-1
SASGGNSYEQY | TRBJ2-7 | TRBV29-1
SARGGPGDTQY | TRBJ2-3 | TRBV20-1
ASSYSARGNTEAF | TRBJ1-1 | TRBV6-5
ASSQKRGTQETQY | - | TRBV7-2
ASRPRGGHRNEKRF | TRBJ1-4 | TRBV5-1
ASSLVNTDAQY | TRBJ2-3 | TRBV12-3/TRBV12-4
ASSLELANNEQF | TRBJ2-1 | TRBV7-3
SASRVAGANEQF | TRBJ2-1 | TRBV20-1